What follows describes a single TCR beta chain. Its antigen is undetermined. This entry is derived from a study of T cell responses to AZD1222 COVID-19 vaccine. Broader study findings: Repertoire collection took place solely once the T cell response had peaked.

Profiled with immunoSEQ multiplex PCR; TCRdb holds only in-frame clones, not every one. Here the sample spans approximately 79,000 clones, 70% to 90% being singletons. Germline V gene lookup returns CDR1 MNHEY and CDR2 SVGEGT. This CDR3 region has 14 residues. V lost 6 bases and J lost 4; bases outside the gene matches: 4. V gene TRBV6-2 or TRBV6-3 combines with J gene TRBJ1-5; 9 positions agree with TRBD1. The sample was peripheral blood, taken on day 0 of AZD1222 vaccination. The TCR comes from an adult in good health. Here the CDR3 DNA reads TGTGCCAGCAGCCTGGACAGGGGAAATCAGCCCCAGCATTTT. Translation: CASSLDRGNQPQHF.